This T cell receptor beta chain was documented in a study of cytomegalovirus exposure and HLA in healthy donors. Use of 60 Vbeta and 13 Jbeta primers characterized the PCR. Repertoires were generated with immunoSEQ multiplex PCR, while TCRdb's copy carries only in-frame clones and drops some. The data contain some 170,000 clones, 80% to 90% of them singletons. Study-wide points: An observed cluster of highly shared sequence variants was recorded as a likely sequencing artifact.

Note on this clone: As yet, its antigen is unknown.

These donors counted as nominally healthy when sampled, but unrecorded immune exposures were likely. V shed 6 bases and J 2 bases; nucleotides not matched to a gene: 8. There are 15 residues in the CDR3. The germline gives CDR1 MNHNS, CDR2 SASEGT. The chain uses TRBV6-1 and TRBJ2-7, with 9 bases matching TRBD1. This clonotype was sampled from a woman aged 18-30 years in good health and CMV-seronegative. The sample comprised PBMCs. As DNA, the CDR3 is TGTGCCAGCAGGCCCCGCGACAGGGGGACCTACGAGCAGTACTTC. It codes for CASRPRDRGTYEQYF.